This TCR beta chain was identified during a study of cytomegalovirus exposure and HLA in healthy donors. Study findings and constraints: A previous analysis found most TCR beta V segments productive roughly 90% or roughly 30% of the time. Sequencing depth roughly uniform across donors was assumed in presence/absence analyses.

There are a few counts of this clone. Its antigen is as yet unknown. CDR3 size: 15 residues. The V gene end was trimmed by 5 bases and the J gene end by 6 bases; junction bases not matched to a gene: 4. From germline, CDR1 is PRHDT and CDR2 FYEKMQ (reference sequence). Primers for the PCR totalled 60 Vbeta and 13 Jbeta. Libraries were prepared by immunoSEQ multiplex PCR; TCRdb keeps only in-frame clonotypes and omits some of them. This sample has about 160,000 clones, with roughly 80% found just once. Sampled while nominally healthy, donors likely had unrecorded immune exposures. The rearrangement uses TRBV13 and TRBJ2-2; 12 nucleotides match TRBD1. The sample was PBMCs. The sequence came from a girl aged 5-17 years in good health and CMV-seropositive. CDR3 residues: CASSLGQGAAGELFF. As DNA, the CDR3 is TGTGCCAGCAGCCTGGGACAGGGGGCCGCCGGGGAGCTGTTTTTT.